This T cell receptor beta chain was identified in a study of shared clonotypes between healthy human individuals. The study's findings and limits: Relative to their counterparts shared across all four donors, non-shared clonotypes exhibited diminished generation probabilities.

Clones were read by immunoSEQ multiplex PCR, and TCRdb kept only the in-frame ones, dropping some. This table has a few million clones, 95% appearing once. On this clone itself: The antigen is not known.

The germline CDR1 and CDR2 sequences are SQVTM and ANQGSEA. The CDR3 has 13 residues. Trimming removed 4 bases from V and 3 bases from J; junction bases left unmatched: 5. This TCR derives from a man younger than 35 in good health. Sequencing was carried out using naive CD4+ T cells sorted from blood. The sample's subset: CD45RA+ positively selected. The gene calls are TRBV29-1 and TRBJ2-5; 7 bases line up with TRBD2. In nucleotides, the CDR3 is TGCAGCGTTGCTGGGCGGGAGAAAGAGACCCAGTACTTC. It translates to CSVAGREKETQYF.